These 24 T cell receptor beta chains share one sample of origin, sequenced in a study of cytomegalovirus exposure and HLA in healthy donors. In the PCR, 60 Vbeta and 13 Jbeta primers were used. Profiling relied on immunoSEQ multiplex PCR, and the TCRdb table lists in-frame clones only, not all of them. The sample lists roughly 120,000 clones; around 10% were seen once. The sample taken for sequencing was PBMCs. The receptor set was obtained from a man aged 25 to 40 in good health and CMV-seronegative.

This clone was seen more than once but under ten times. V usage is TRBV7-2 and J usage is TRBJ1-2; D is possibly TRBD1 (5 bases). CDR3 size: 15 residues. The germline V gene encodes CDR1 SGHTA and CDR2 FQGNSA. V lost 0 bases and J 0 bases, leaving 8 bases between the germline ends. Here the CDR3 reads CASSLATGANYGYTF. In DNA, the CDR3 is TGTGCCAGCAGCTTAGCTACAGGCGCTAACTATGGCTACACCTTC.

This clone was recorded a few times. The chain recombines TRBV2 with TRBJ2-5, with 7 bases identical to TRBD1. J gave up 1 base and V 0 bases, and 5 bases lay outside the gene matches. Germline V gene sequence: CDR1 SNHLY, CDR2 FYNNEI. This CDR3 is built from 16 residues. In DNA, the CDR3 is TGTGCCAGCAGTGAAGCGGCAGGGGGATCCCAAGAGACCCAGTACTTC. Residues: CASSEAAGGSQETQYF.

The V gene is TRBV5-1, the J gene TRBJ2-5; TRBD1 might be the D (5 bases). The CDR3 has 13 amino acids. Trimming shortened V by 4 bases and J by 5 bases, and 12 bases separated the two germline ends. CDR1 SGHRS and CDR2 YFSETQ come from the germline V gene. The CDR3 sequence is CASSQTVRETQYF. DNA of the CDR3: TGCGCCAGCAGCCAGACAGTGAGGGAGACCCAGTACTTC.

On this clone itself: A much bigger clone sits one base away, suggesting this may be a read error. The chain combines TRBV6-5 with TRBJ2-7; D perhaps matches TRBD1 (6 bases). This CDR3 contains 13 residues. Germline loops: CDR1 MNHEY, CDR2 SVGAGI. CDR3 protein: CASKRTESYEQSF. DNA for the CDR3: TGTGCCAGCAAGAGGACAGAGTCCTACGAGCAGTCCTTC.

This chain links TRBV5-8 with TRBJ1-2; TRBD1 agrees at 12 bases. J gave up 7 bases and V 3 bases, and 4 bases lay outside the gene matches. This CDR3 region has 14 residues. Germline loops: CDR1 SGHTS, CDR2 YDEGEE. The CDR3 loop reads CASSWDRGRVGYTF. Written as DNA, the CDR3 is TGTGCCAGCAGCTGGGACAGGGGGCGAGTTGGCTACACCTTC.

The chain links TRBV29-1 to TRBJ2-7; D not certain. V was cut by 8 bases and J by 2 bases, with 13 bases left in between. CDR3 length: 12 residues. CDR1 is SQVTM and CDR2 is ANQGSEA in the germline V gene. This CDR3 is CSMTNGAYEQYF. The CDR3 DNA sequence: TGCAGCATGACCAACGGAGCCTACGAGCAGTACTTC.

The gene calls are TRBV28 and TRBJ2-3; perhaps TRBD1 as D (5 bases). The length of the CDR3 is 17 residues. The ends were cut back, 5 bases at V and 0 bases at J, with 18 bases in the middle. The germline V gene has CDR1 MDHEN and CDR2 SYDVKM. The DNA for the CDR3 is TGTGCCAGCAGTCCACATCCGACAGAAACTAGCACAGATACGCAGTATTTT. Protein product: CASSPHPTETSTDTQYF. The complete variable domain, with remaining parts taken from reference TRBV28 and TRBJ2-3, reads DVKVTQSSRYLVKRTGEKVFLECVQDMDHENMFWYRQDPGLGLRLIYFSYDVKMKEKGDIPEGYSVSREKKERFSLILESASTNQTSMYLCASSPHPTETSTDTQYFGPGTRLTVL.

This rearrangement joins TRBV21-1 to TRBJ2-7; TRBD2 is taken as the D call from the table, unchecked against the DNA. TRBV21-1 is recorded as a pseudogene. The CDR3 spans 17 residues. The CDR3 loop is CASSKPAGTSGRDEQYF. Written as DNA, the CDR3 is TGTGCCAGCAGCAAGCCTGCCGGGACTAGCGGGAGGGACGAGCAGTACTTC.

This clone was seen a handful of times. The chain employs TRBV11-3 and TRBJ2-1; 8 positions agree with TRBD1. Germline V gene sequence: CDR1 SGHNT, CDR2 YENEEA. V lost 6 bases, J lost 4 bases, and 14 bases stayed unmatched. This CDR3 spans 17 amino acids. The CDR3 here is CASSSDRDNLGYNEQFF. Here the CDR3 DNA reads TGTGCCAGCAGTTCGGACAGGGATAATTTGGGTTACAATGAGCAGTTCTTC.

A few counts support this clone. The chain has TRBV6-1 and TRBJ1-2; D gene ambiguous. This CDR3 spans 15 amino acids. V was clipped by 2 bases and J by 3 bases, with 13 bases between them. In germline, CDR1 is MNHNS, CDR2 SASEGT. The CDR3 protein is CASSEMQATDYGYTF. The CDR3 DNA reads TGTGCCAGCAGTGAAATGCAGGCAACCGACTATGGCTACACCTTC.

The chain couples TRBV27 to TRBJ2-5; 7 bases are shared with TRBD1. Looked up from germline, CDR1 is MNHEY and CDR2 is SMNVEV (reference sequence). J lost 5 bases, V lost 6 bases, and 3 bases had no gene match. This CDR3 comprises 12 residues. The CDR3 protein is CASRTGYETQYF. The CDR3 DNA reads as TGTGCCAGCAGGACAGGGTACGAGACCCAGTACTTC.

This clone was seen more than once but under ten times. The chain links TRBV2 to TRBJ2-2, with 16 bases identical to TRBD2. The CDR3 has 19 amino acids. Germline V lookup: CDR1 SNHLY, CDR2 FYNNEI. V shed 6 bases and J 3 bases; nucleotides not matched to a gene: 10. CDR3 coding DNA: TGTGCCAGCAGCCGAACCGGGACTAGCGGGGGGGATTACACCGGGGAGCTGTTTTTT. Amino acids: CASSRTGTSGGDYTGELFF.

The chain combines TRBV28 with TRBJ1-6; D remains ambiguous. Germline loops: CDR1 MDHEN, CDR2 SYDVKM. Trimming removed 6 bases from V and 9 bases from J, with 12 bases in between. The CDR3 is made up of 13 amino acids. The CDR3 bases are TGTGCCAGCAGGCTCCGAGTCGGTTCACCCCTCCACTTT. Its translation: CASRLRVGSPLHF.

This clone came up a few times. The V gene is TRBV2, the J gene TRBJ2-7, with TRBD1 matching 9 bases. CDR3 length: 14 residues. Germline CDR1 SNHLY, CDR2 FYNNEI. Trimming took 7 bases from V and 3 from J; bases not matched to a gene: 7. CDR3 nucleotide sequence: TGTGCCAGCACGTACAGGGGGCTGGTCTACGAGCAGTACTTC. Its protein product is CASTYRGLVYEQYF.

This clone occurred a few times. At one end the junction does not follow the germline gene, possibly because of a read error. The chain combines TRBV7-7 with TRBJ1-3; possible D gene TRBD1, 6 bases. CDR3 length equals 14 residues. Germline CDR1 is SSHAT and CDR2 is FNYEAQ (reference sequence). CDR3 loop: CASSSGGGLDTIYF. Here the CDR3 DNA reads TGTGCTAGCAGTTCCGGCGGGGGCTTGGACACCATATATTTT.

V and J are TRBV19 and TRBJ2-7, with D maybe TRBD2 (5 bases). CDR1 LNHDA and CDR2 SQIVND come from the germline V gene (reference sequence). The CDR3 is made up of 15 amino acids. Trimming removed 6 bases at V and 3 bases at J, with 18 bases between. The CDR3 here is CASSLFGGSYYEQYF. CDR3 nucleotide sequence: TGTGCCAGTAGCCTTTTTGGTGGGAGTTACTACGAGCAGTACTTC.

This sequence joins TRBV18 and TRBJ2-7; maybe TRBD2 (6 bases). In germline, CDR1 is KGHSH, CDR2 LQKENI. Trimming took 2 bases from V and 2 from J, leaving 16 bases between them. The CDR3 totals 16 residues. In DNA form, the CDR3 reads TGTGCCAGCTCACCAGGCGGGGTGGCCCTCCCCTACGAGCAGTACTTC. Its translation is CASSPGGVALPYEQYF.

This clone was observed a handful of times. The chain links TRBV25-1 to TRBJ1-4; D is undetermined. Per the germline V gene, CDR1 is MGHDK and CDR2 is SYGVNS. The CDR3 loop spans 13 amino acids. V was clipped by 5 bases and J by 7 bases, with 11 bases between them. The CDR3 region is CASSLPGVEKLFF. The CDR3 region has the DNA TGTGCCAGCAGTCTCCCCGGGGTTGAAAAACTGTTTTTT.

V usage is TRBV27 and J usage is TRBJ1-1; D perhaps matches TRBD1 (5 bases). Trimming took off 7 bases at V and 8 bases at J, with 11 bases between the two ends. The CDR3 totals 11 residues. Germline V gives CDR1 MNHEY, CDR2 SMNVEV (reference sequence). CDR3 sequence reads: CASIGVSEAFF. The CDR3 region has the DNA TGTGCCAGCATAGGGGTTTCCGAAGCTTTCTTT.

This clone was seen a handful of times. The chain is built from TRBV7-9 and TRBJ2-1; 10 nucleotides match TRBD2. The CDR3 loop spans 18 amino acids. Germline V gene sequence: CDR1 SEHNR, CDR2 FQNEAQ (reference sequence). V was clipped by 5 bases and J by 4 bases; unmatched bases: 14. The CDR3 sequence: CASSLETIAGGHYNEQFF. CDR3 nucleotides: TGTGCCAGCAGCCTTGAAACGATAGCGGGGGGTCATTACAATGAGCAGTTCTTC.

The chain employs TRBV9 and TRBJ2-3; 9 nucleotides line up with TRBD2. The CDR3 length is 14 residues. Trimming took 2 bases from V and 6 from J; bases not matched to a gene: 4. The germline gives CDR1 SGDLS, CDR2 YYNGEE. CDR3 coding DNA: TGTGCCAGCAGCGTTGCGGGGGGGGCGGATACGCAGTATTTT. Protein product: CASSVAGGADTQYF. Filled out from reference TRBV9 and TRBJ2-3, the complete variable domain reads DSGVTQTPKHLITATGQRVTLRCSPRSGDLSVYWYQQSLDQGLQFLIQYYNGEERAKGNILERFSAQQFPDLHSELNLSSLELGDSALYFCASSVAGGADTQYFGPGTRLTVL.

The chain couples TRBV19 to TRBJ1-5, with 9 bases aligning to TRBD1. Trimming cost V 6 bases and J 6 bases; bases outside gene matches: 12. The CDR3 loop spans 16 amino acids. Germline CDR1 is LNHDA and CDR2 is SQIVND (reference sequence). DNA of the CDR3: TGTGCCAGTAGCCAGCTTAGACAGGGGGGTGGTCAGCCCCAGCATTTT. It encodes CASSQLRQGGGQPQHF.

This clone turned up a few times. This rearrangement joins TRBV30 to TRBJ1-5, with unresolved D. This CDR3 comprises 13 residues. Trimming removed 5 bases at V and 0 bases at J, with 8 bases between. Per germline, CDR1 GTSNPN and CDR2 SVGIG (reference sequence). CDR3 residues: CAWGPYSNQPQHF. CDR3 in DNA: TGTGCCTGGGGCCCGTATAGCAATCAGCCCCAGCATTTT.

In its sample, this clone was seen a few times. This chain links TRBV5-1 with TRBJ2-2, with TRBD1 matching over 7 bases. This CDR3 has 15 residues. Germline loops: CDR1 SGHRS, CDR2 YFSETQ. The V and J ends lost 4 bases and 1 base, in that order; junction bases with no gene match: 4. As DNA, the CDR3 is TGCGCCAGCAGCATTGGGACAGTGAACACCGGGGAGCTGTTTTTT. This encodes CASSIGTVNTGELFF.